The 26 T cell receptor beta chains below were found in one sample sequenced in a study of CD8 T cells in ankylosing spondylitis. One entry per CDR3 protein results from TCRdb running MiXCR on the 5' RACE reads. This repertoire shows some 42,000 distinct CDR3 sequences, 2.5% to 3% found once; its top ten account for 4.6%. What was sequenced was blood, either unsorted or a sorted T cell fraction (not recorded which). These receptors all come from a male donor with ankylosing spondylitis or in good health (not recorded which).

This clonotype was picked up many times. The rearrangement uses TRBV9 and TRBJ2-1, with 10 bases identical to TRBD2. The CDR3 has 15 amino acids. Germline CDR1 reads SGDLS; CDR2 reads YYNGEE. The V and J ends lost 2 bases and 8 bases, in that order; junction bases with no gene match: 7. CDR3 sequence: CASSVPSGSIHEQFF. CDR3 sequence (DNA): TGTGCCAGCAGCGTCCCTAGCGGGAGTATCCATGAGCAGTTCTTC.

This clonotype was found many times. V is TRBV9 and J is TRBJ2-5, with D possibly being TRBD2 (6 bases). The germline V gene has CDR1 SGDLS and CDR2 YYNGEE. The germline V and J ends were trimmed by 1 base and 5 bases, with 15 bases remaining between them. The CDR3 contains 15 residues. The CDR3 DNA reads TGTGCCAGCAGCGTATCCCCGGGCGGGGAGGAGACCCAGTACTTC. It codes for CASSVSPGGEETQYF. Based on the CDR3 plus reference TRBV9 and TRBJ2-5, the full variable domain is DSGVTQTPKHLITATGQRVTLRCSPRSGDLSVYWYQQSLDQGLQFLIQYYNGEERAKGNILERFSAQQFPDLHSELNLSSLELGDSALYFCASSVSPGGEETQYFGPGTRLLVL.

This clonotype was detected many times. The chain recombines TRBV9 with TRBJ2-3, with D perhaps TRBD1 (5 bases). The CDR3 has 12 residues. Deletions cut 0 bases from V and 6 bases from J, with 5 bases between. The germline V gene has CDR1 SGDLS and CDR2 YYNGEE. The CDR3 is CASSVDRDTQYF. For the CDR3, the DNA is TGTGCCAGCAGCGTAGACAGGGATACGCAGTATTTT.

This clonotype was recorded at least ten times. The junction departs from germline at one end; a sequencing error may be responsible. The CDR3: CASSQGNAEAFF. The DNA for the CDR3 is TGTGCCAGCAGCCAGGGGAACGCTGAAGCTTTCTTT. V usage is TRBV9 and J usage is TRBJ1-1, with D possibly TRBD1 on 6 matching bases. CDR1 and CDR2 from the germline V gene are SGDLS and YYNGEE. The length of the CDR3 is 12 residues.

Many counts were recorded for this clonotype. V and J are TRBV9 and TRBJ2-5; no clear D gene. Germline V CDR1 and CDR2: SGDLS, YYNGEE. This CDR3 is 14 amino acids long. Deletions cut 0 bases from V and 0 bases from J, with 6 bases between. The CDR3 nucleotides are TGTGCCAGCAGCGTAGAGGGAAACCAAGAGACCCAGTACTTC. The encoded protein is CASSVEGNQETQYF.

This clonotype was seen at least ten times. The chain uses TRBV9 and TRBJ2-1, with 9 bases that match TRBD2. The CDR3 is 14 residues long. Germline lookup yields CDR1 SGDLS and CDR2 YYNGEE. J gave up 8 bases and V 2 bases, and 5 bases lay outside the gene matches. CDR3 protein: CASSVTSGDHEQFF. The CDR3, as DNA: TGTGCCAGCAGCGTGACTAGCGGAGACCATGAGCAGTTCTTC.

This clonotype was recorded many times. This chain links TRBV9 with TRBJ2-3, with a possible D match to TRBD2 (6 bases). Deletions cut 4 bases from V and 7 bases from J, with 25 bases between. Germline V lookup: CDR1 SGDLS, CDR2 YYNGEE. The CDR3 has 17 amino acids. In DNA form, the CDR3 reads TGTGCCAGCAGCAGCCAGGAAGACCACGGAGGGGTAAATACGCAGTATTTT. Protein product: CASSSQEDHGGVNTQYF.

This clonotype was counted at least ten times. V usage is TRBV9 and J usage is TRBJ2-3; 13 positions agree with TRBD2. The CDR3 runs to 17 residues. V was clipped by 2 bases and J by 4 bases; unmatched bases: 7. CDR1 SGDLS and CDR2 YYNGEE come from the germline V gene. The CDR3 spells CASSVWGTSGVPDTQYF. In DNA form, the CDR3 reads TGTGCCAGCAGCGTTTGGGGGACTAGCGGGGTTCCAGATACGCAGTATTTT.

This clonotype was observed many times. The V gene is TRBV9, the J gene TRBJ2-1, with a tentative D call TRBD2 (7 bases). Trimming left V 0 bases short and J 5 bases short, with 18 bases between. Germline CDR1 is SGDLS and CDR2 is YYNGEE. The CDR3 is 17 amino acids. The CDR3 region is CASSVGGGAGIHNEQFF. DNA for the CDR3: TGTGCCAGCAGCGTAGGTGGGGGGGCCGGGATACACAATGAGCAGTTCTTC.

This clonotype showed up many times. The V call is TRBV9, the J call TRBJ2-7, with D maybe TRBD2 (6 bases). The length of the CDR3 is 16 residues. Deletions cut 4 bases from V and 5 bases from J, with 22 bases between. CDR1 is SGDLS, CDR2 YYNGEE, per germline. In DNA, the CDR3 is TGTGCCAGCAGCCTAAGGGTCGACGGAGGGAGGCACGAGCAGTACTTC. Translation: CASSLRVDGGRHEQYF.

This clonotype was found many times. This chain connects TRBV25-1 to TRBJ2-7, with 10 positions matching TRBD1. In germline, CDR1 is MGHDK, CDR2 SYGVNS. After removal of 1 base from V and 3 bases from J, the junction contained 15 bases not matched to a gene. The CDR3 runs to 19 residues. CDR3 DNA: TGTGCCAGCAGTGAATCGGGACAGGGGATGAGGACGGACAGCTACGAGCAGTACTTC. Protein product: CASSESGQGMRTDSYEQYF.

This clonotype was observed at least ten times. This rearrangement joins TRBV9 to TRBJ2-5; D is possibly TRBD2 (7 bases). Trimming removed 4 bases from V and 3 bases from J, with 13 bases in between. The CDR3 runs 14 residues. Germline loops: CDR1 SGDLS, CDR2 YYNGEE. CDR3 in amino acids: CASSLQGGKETQYF. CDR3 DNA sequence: TGTGCCAGCAGCTTACAGGGAGGGAAAGAGACCCAGTACTTC.

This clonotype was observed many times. The CDR3 bases are TGTGCCAGCAGCGTAGCATTTGGTGAGCAGTTCTTC. This translates into CASSVAFGEQFF. The chain joins TRBV9 to TRBJ2-1; D is uncertain. CDR3 length: 12 amino acids. Trimming cost V 0 bases and J 9 bases, with 7 bases left between them. Per the germline V gene, CDR1 is SGDLS and CDR2 is YYNGEE.

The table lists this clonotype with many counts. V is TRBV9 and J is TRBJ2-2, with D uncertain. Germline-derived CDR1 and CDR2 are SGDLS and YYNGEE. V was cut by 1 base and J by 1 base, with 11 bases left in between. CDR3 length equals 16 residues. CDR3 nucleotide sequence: TGTGCCAGCAGCGTAACGTTATCCCAGAACACCGGGGAGCTGTTTTTT. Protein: CASSVTLSQNTGELFF. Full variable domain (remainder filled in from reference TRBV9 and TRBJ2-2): DSGVTQTPKHLITATGQRVTLRCSPRSGDLSVYWYQQSLDQGLQFLIQYYNGEERAKGNILERFSAQQFPDLHSELNLSSLELGDSALYFCASSVTLSQNTGELFFGEGSRLTVL.

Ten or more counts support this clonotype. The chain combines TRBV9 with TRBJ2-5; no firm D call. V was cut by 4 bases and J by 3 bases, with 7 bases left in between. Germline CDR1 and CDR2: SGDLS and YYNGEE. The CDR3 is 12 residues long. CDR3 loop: CASSPAKETQYF. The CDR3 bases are TGTGCCAGCAGCCCGGCGAAAGAGACCCAGTACTTC.

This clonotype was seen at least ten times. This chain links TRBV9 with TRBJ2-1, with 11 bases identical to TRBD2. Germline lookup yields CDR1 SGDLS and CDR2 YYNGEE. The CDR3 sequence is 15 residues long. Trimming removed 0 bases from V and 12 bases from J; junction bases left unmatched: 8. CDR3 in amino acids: CASSVGVAGGRGQFF. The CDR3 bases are TGTGCCAGCAGCGTAGGAGTAGCGGGAGGGCGGGGGCAGTTCTTC.

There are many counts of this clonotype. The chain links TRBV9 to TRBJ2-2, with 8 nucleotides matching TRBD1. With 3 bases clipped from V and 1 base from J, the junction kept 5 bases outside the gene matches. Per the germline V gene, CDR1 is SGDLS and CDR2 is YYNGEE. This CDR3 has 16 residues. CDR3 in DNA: TGTGCCAGCAGCGCTACAACAGGGGGGAACACCGGGGAGCTGTTTTTT. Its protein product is CASSATTGGNTGELFF.

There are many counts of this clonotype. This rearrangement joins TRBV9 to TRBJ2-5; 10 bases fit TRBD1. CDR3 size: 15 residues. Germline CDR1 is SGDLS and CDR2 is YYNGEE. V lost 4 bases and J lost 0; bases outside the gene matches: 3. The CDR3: CASSPGTGDQETQYF. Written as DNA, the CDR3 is TGTGCCAGCAGCCCCGGGACAGGGGACCAAGAGACCCAGTACTTC.

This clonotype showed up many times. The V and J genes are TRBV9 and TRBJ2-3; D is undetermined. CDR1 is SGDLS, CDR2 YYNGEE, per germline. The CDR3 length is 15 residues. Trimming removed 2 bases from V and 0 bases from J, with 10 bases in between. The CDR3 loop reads CASSVSISSTDTQYF. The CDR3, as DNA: TGTGCCAGCAGCGTTAGCATTTCTAGCACAGATACGCAGTATTTT.

The CDR3 loop is CASSRGGSETQYF. DNA for the CDR3: TGTGCCAGCAGCCGGGGAGGGTCCGAGACCCAGTACTTC. The chain joins TRBV9 to TRBJ2-5; 7 bases agree with TRBD2. V lost 4 bases to trimming and J lost 5 bases; unmatched junction nucleotides: 5. The CDR3 totals 13 residues. In germline, CDR1 is SGDLS, CDR2 YYNGEE.

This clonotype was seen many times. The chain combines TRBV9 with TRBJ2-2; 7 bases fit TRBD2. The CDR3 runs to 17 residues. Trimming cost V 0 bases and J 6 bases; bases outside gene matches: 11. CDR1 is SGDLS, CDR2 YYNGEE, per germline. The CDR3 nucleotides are TGTGCCAGCAGCGTAGCCTTTGCGGGAGAGGGTGCCGGGGAGCTGTTTTTT. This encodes CASSVAFAGEGAGELFF.

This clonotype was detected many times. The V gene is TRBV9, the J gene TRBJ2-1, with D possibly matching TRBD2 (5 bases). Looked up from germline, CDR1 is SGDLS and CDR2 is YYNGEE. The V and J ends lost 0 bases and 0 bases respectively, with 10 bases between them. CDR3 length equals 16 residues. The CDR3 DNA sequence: TGTGCCAGCAGCGTAGGAATAGCGAGCTCCTACAATGAGCAGTTCTTC. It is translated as CASSVGIASSYNEQFF.

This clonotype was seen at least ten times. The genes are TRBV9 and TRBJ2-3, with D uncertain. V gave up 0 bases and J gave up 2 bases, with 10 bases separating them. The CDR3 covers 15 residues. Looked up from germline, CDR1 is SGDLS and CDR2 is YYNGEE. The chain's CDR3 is CASSVDRATTDTQYF. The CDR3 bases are TGTGCCAGCAGCGTAGATAGGGCAACCACAGATACGCAGTATTTT.

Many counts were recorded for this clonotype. The CDR3 bases are TGTGCCAGCAGCGCCGGGACTAGCGGCCCCGGGGAGCTGTTTTTT. This encodes CASSAGTSGPGELFF. V is TRBV9 and J is TRBJ2-2, with 11 bases aligning to TRBD2. The J segment lost 6 bases and the V segment lost 3 bases, leaving 4 bases of the junction unmatched. Germline CDR1 is SGDLS and CDR2 is YYNGEE. The CDR3 is made up of 15 amino acids.

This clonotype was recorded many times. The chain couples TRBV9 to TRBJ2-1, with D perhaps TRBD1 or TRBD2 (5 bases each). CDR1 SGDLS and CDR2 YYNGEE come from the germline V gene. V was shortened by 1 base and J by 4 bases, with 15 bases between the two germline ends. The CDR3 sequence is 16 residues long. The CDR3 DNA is TGTGCCAGCAGCGTATTCGGGGACGGTTCGTACAATGAGCAGTTCTTC. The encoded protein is CASSVFGDGSYNEQFF.

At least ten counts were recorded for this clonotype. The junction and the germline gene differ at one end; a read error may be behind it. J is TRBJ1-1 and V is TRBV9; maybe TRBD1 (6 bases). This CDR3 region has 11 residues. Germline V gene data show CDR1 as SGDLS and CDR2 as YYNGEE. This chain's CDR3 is CASSSGPGVVF. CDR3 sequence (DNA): TGTGCCAGCAGCTCCGGGCCAGGGGTCGTTTTT.